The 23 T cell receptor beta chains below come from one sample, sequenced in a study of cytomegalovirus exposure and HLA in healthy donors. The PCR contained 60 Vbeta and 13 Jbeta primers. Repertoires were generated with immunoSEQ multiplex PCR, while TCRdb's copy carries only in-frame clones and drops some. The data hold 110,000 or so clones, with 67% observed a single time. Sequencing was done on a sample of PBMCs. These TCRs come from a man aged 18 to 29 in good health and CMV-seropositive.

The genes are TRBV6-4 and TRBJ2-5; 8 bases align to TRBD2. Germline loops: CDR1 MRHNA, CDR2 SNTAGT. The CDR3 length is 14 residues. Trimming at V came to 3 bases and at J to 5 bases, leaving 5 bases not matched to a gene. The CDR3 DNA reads TGTGCCAGCAGTGAGGGCGGGGGGCCGGAGACCCAGTACTTC. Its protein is CASSEGGGPETQYF.

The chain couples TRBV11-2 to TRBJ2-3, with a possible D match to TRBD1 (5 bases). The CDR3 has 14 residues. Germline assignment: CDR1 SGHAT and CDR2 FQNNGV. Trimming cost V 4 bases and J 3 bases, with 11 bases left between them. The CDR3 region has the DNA TGTGCCAGCAGCTCCCAGGGTAGGACAGATACGCAGTATTTT. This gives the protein CASSSQGRTDTQYF.

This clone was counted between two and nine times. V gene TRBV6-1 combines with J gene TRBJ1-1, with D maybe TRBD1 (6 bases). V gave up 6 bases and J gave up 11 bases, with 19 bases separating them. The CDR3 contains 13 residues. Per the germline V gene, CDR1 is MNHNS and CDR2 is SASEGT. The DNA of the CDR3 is TGTGCCAGCAGGCACGGAGAGGGGGTTGGGGCTTTCTTT. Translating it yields CASRHGEGVGAFF.

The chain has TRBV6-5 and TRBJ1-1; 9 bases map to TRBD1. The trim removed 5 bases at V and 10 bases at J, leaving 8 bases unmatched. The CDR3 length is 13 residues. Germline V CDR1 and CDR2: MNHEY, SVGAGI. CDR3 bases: TGTGCCAGCAGTCAAAAGACAGGGGGTGGAGCTTTCTTT. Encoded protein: CASSQKTGGGAFF.

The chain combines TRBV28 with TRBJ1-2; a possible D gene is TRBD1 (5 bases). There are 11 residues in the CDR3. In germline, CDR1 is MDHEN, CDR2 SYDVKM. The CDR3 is CVSRGGYGYTF. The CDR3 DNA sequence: TGTGTTTCCCGGGGGGGCTATGGCTACACCTTC.

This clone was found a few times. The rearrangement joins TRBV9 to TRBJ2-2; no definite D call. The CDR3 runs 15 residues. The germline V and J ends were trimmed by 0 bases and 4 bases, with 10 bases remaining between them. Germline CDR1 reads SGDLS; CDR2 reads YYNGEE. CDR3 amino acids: CASSVEVISTGELFF. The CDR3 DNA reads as TGTGCCAGCAGCGTAGAAGTCATTAGCACCGGGGAGCTGTTTTTT.

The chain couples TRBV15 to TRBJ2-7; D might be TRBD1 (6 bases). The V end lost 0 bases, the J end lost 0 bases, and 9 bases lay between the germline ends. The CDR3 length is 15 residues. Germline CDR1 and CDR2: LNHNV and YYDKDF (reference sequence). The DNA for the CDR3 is TGTGCCACCAGCAGAGATCTAGGGGGCTCCTACGAGCAGTACGTC. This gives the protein CATSRDLGGSYEQYV.

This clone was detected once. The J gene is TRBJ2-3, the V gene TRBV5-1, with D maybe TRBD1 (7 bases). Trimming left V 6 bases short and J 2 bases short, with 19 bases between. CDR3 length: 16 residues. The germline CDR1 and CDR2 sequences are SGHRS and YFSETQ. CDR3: CASTIQGGYITDTQYF. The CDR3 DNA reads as TGCGCCAGCACTATTCAGGGGGGCTATATCACAGATACGCAGTATTTT.

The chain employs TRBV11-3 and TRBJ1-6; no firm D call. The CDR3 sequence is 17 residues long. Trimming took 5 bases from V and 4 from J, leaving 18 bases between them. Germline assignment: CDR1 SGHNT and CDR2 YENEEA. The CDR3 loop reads CASSPQLATGYNSPLHF. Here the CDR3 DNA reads TGTGCCAGCAGCCCCCAGTTGGCAACGGGGTATAATTCACCCCTCCACTTT.

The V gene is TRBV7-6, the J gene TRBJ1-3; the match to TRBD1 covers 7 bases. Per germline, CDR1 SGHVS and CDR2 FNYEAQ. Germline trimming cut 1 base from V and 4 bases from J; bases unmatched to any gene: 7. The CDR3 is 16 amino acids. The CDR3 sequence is CASSLGIKGAGNTIYF. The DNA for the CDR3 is TGTGCCAGCAGCTTAGGCATTAAGGGGGCAGGAAACACCATATATTTT.

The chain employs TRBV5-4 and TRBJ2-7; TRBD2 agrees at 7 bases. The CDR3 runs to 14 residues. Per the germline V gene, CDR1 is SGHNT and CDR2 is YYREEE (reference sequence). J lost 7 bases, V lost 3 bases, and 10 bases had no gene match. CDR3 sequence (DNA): TGTGCCAGCAGCTCATACCGGGGGAGGGAAGAGCAGTACTTC. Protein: CASSSYRGREEQYF.

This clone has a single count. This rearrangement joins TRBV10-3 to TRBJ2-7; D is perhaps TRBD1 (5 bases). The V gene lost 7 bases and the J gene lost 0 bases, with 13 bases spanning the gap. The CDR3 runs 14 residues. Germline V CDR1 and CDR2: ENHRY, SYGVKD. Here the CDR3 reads CAIKETELSYEQYF. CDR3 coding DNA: TGTGCCATCAAGGAGACAGAGCTCTCCTACGAGCAGTACTTC.

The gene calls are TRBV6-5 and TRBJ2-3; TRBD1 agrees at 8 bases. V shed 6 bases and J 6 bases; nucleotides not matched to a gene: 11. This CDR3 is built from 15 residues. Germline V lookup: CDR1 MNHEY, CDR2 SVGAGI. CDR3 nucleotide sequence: TGTGCCAGCAGCTACGTGACAGGGGCGGCCGATACGCAGTATTTT. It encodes CASSYVTGAADTQYF.

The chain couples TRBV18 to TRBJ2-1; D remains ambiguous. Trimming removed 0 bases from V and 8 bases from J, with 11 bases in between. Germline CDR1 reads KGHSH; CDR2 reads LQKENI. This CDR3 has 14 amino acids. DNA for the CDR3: TGTGCCAGCTCACCACCTGGCCACAGATATGAGCAGTTCTTC. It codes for CASSPPGHRYEQFF.

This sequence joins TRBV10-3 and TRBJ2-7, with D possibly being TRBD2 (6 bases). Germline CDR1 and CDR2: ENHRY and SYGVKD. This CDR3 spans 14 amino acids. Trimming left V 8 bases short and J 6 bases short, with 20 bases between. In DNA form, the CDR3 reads TGTGCCATCCTGGGCCCAGGGACTGTTTCCGAGCAGTACGTC. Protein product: CAILGPGTVSEQYV.

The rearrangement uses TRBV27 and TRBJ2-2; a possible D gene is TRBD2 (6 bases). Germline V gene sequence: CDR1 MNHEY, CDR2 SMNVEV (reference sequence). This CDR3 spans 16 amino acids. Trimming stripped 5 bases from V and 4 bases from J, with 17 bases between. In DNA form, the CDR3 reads TGTGCCAGCAGTCCCATCCAAAGGCGGGGCACCGGGGAGCTGTTTTTT. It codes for CASSPIQRRGTGELFF.

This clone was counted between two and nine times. CDR3 nucleotides: TGTGCCAGCTCACCAGAGGACAGGGAGGAGACCCAGTACTTC. It translates to CASSPEDREETQYF. This sequence joins TRBV18 and TRBJ2-5; the match to TRBD1 covers 8 bases. Germline loops: CDR1 KGHSH, CDR2 LQKENI. J gave up 5 bases and V 2 bases, and 4 bases lay outside the gene matches. CDR3 size: 14 residues.

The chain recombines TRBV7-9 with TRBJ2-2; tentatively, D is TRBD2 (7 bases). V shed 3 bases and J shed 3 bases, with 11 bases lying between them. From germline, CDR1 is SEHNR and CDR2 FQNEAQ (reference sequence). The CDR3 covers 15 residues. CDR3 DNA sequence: TGTGCCAGCAGCTTCGGCGGGGGCCACACCGGGGAGCTGTTTTTT. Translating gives CASSFGGGHTGELFF.

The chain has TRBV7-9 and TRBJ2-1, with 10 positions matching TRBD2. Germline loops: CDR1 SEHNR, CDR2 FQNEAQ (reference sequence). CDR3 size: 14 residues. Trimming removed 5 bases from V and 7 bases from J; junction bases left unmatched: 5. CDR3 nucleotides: TGTGCCAGCAGCCTGAGGACTAGCGGTAATGAGCAGTTCTTC. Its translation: CASSLRTSGNEQFF. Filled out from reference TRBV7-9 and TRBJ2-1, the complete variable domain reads DTGVSQNPRHKITKRGQNVTFRCDPISEHNRLYWYRQTLGQGPEFLTYFQNEAQLEKSRLLSDRFSAERPKGSFSTLEIQRTEQGDSAMYLCASSLRTSGNEQFFGPGTRLTVL.

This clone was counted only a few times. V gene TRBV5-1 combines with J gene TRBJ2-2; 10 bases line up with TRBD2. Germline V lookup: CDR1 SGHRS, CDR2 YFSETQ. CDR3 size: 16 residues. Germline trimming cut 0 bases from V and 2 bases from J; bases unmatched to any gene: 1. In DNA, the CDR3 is TGCGCCAGCAGCTTGGGACTAGCGGGTAACACCGGGGAGCTGTTTTTT. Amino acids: CASSLGLAGNTGELFF.

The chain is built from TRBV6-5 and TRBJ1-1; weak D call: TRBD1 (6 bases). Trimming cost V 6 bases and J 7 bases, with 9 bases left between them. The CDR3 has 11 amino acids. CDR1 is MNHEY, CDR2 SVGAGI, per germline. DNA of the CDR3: TGTGCCAGCAGCCAGGGGCTTGAAGCTTTCTTT. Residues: CASSQGLEAFF.

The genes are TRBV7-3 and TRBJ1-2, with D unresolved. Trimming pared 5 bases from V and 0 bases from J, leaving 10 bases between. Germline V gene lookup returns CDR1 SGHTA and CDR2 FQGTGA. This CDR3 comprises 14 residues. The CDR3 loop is CASSPTGANYGYTF. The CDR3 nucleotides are TGTGCCAGCAGCCCTACCGGAGCTAACTATGGCTACACCTTC.

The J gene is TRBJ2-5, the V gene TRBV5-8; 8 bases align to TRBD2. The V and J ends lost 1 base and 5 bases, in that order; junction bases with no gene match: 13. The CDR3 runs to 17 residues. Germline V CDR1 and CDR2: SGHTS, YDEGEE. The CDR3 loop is CASSLIRTRGGRETQYF. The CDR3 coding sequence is TGTGCCAGCAGCTTGATTCGGACCCGGGGGGGCCGTGAGACCCAGTACTTC.